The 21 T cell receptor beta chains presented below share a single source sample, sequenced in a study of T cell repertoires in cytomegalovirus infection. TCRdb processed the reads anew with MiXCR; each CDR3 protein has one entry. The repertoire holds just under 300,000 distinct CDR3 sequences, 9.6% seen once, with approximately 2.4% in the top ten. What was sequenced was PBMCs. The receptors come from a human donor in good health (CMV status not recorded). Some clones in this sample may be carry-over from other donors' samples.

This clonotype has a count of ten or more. CDR3 sequence reads: CASTPRGNQPQHF. The CDR3 DNA follows: TGTGCCAGCACCCCCCGTGGCAATCAGCCCCAGCATTTT. This rearrangement joins TRBV28 to TRBJ1-5; D call uncertain. Trimming pared 7 bases from V and 2 bases from J, leaving 9 bases between. The V gene's germline CDR1 is MDHEN and CDR2 SYDVKM. The CDR3 loop spans 13 amino acids. Complete variable domain (other parts from reference TRBV28 and TRBJ1-5): DVKVTQSSRYLVKRTGEKVFLECVQDMDHENMFWYRQDPGLGLRLIYFSYDVKMKEKGDIPEGYSVSREKKERFSLILESASTNQTSMYLCASTPRGNQPQHFGDGTRLSIL.

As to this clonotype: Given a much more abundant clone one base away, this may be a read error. The CDR3 DNA is TGTGCCAGGAGCCCCTTGGGTCTAACTAATGAAAAACTGTTTTTT. It specifies CARSPLGLTNEKLFF. The V and J genes are TRBV28 and TRBJ1-4; D call uncertain. In germline, CDR1 is MDHEN, CDR2 SYDVKM. Trimming removed 9 bases at V and 1 base at J, with 15 bases between. This CDR3 has 15 residues.

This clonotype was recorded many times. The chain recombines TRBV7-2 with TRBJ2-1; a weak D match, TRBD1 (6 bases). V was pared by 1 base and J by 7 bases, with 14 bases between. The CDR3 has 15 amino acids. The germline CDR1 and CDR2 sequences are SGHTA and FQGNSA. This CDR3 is CASSLEGYTGNEQFF. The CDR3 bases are TGTGCCAGCAGCTTAGAGGGCTACACAGGGAATGAGCAGTTCTTC.

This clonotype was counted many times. The CDR3 region has the DNA TGTGCCAGCAGTTATCGGTATAGCAATCAGCCCCAGCATTTT. Amino acids: CASSYRYSNQPQHF. J is TRBJ1-5 and V is TRBV28; D is unresolved. The germline V gene has CDR1 MDHEN and CDR2 SYDVKM. V was cut by 4 bases and J by 0 bases, with 7 bases left in between. CDR3 size: 14 residues.

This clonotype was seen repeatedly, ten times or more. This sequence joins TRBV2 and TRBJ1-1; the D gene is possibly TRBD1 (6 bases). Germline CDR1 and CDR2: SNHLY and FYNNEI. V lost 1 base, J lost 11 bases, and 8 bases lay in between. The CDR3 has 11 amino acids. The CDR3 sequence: CASSEERGAFF. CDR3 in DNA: TGTGCCAGCAGTGAAGAAAGGGGGGCTTTCTTT.

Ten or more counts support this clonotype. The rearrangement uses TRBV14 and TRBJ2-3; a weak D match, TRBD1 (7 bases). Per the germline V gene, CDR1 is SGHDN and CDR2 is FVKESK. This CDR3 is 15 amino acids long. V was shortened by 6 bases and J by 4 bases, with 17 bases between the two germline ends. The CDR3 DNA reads TGTGCCAGCAGTAGATTCAGGGGGGATGCAGATACGCAGTATTTT. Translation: CASSRFRGDADTQYF.

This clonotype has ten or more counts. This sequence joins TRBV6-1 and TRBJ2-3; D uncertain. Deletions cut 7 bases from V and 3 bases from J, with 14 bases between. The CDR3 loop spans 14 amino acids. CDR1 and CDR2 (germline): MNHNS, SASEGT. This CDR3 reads CASIEKGLTDTQYF. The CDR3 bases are TGTGCCAGCATCGAAAAGGGTTTGACAGATACGCAGTATTTT.

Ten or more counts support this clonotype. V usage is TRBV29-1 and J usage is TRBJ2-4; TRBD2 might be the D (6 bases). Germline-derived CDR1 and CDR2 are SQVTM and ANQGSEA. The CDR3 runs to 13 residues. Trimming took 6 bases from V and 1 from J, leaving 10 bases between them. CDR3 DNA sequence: TGCAGCGTGGGGGGTTTGGCCAAAAACATTCAGTACTTC. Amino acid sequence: CSVGGLAKNIQYF.

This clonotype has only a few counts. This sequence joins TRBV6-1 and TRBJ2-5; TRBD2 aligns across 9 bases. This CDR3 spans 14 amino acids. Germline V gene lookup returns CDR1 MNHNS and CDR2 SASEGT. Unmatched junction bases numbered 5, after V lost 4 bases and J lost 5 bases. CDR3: CASSVRGGGETQYF. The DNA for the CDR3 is TGTGCCAGCAGTGTGCGGGGGGGCGGCGAGACCCAGTACTTC.

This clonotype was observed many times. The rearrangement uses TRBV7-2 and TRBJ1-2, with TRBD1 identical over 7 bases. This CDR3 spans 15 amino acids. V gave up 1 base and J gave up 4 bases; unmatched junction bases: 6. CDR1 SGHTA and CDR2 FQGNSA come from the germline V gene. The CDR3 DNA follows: TGTGCCAGCAGCTTAGATTACCAGGGGGTCTATGGCTACACCTTC. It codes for CASSLDYQGVYGYTF. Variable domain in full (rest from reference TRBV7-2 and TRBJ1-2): GAGVSQSPSNKVTEKGKDVELRCDPISGHTALYWYRQSLGQGLEFLIYFQGNSAPDKSGLPSDRFSAERTGGSVSTLTIQRTQQEDSAVYLCASSLDYQGVYGYTFGSGTRLTVV.

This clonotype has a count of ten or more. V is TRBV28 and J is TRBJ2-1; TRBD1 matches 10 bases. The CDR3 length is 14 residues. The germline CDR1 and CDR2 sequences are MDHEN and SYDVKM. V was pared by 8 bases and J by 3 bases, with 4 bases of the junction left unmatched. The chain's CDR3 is CASRRDRGYNEQFF. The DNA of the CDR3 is TGTGCCAGCCGTCGGGACAGGGGCTACAATGAGCAGTTCTTC.

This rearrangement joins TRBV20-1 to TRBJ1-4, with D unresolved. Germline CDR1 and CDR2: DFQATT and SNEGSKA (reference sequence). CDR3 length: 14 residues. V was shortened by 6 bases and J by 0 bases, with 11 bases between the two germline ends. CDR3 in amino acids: CSARRRTTNEKLFF. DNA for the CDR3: TGCAGTGCCAGAAGACGGACAACTAATGAAAAACTGTTTTTT.

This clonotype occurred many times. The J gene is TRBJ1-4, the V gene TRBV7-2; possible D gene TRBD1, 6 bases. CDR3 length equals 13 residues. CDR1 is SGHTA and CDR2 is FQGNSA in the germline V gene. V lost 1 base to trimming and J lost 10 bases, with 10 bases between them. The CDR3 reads CASSLEPGAKLFF. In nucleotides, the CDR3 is TGTGCCAGCAGCTTAGAGCCAGGGGCAAAACTGTTTTTT.

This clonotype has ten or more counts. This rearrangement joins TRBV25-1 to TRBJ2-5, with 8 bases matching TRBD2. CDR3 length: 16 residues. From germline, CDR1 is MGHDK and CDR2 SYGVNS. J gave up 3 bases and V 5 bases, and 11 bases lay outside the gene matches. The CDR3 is CASSKSLVTSEETQYF. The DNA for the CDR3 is TGTGCCAGCAGTAAATCTTTGGTGACTAGCGAAGAGACCCAGTACTTC. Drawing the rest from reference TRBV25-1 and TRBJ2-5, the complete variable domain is EADIYQTPRYLVIGTGKKITLECSQTMGHDKMYWYQQDPGMELHLIHYSYGVNSTEKGDLSSESTVSRIRTEHFPLTLESARPSHTSQYLCASSKSLVTSEETQYFGPGTRLLVL.

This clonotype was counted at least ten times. The CDR3 DNA reads as TGTGCCAGCTGTATCCGGACGGGGCTATACAATGAGCAGTTCTTC. Translated: CASCIRTGLYNEQFF. The rearrangement joins TRBV28 to TRBJ2-1; D possibly matches TRBD1 or TRBD2 (5 bases each). Germline V gene data show CDR1 as MDHEN and CDR2 as SYDVKM. This CDR3 spans 15 amino acids. V dropped 8 bases and J dropped 4 bases, with 18 bases sitting between them.

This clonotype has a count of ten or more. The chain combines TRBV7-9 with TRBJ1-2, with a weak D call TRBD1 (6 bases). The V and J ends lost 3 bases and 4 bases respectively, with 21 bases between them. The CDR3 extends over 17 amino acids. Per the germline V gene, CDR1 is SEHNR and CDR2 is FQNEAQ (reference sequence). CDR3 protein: CASSFANRGTKIYGYTF. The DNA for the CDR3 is TGTGCCAGCAGCTTCGCGAACCGCGGGACAAAAATCTATGGCTACACCTTC.

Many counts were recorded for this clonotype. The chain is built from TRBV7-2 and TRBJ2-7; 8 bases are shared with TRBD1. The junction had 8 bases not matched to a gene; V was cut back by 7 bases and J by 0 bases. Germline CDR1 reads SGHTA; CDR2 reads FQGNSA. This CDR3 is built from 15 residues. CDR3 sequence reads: CASTTDRGSSYEQYF. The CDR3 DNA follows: TGTGCCAGCACGACCGACAGGGGTAGCTCCTACGAGCAGTACTTC.

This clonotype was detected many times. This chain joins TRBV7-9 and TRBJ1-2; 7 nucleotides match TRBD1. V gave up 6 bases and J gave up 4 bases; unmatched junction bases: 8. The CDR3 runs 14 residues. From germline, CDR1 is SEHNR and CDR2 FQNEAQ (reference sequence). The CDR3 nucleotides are TGTGCCAGCAGTCCCGGGGACAGCGTCTATGGCTACACCTTC. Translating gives CASSPGDSVYGYTF.

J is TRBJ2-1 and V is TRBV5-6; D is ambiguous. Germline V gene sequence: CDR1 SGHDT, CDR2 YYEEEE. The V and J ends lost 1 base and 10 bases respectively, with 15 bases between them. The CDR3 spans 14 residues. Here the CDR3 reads CASSLRQINPEQFF. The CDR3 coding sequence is TGTGCCAGCAGCTTGAGGCAGATCAACCCGGAGCAGTTCTTC.

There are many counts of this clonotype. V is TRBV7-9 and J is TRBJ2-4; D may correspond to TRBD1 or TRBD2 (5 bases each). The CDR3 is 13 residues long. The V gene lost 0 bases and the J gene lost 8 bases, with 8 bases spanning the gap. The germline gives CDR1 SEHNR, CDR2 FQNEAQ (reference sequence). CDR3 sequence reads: CASSLAGRDIQYF. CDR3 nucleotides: TGTGCCAGCAGCTTAGCGGGACGAGACATTCAGTACTTC.

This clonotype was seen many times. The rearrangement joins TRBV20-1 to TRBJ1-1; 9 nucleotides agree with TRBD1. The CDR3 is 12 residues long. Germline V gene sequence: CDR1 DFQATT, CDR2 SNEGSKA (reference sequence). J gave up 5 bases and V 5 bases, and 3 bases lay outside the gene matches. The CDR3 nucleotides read TGCAGTGCTGGGGACAGGGTAACTGAAGCTTTCTTT. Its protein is CSAGDRVTEAFF.